The next 23 T cell receptor beta chains were all read from a single sample in a study of T cell responses to AZD1222 COVID-19 vaccine. Sequencing used immunoSEQ multiplex PCR; TCRdb keeps in-frame clones, though not all of them. The profile shows 85,000 to 130,000 clones, less than 90% of them singletons. The input for sequencing was peripheral blood, taken on day 0 of AZD1222 vaccination. Source of these receptors: an adult in good health.

This chain links TRBV5-1 with TRBJ2-1, with D uncertain. The V gene's germline CDR1 is SGHRS and CDR2 YFSETQ. Deletions cut 2 bases from V and 9 bases from J, with 12 bases between. This CDR3 is 13 amino acids long. DNA of the CDR3: TGCGCCAGCAGCTTACAGTTTGCACTTGAGCAGTTCTTC. Protein: CASSLQFALEQFF.

This clone was detected only once. The chain's CDR3 is CASSYSDYTDTQYF. CDR3 sequence (DNA): TGTGCCAGCAGTTACTCGGACTACACAGATACGCAGTATTTT. The chain is built from TRBV6-2 or TRBV6-3 and TRBJ2-3, with a weak D call TRBD2 (6 bases). The CDR3 is 14 residues long. Germline CDR1 reads MNHEY; CDR2 reads SVGEGT. The V gene lost 0 bases and the J gene lost 2 bases, with 6 bases spanning the gap.

The chain couples TRBV3-1 (or the pseudogene TRBV3-2) to TRBJ1-1, with 8 bases aligning to TRBD1. The CDR3 is 17 amino acids. V gave up 6 bases and J gave up 5 bases; unmatched junction bases: 17. The V gene's germline CDR1 is LGHDT and CDR2 YNNKEL (reference sequence). The chain's CDR3 is CASRAQGAGRLGTEAFF. DNA of the CDR3: TGTGCCAGCAGGGCCCAGGGGGCAGGGAGACTGGGTACTGAAGCTTTCTTT.

This clone appeared once. The chain links TRBV25-1 to TRBJ1-1; D is undetermined. Trimming took 6 bases from V and 0 from J, leaving 14 bases between them. Germline V gene lookup returns CDR1 MGHDK and CDR2 SYGVNS. This CDR3 comprises 15 residues. This CDR3 reads CASRHSGVMNTEAFF. The CDR3 DNA reads as TGTGCCAGCAGACACTCAGGCGTCATGAACACTGAAGCTTTCTTT. The full variable domain, rest sourced from reference TRBV25-1 and TRBJ1-1, is EADIYQTPRYLVIGTGKKITLECSQTMGHDKMYWYQQDPGMELHLIHYSYGVNSTEKGDLSSESTVSRIRTEHFPLTLESARPSHTSQYLCASRHSGVMNTEAFFGQGTRLTVV.

This chain uses TRBV5-1 with TRBJ2-5; 15 bases match TRBD2. This CDR3 spans 16 amino acids. J was trimmed by 3 bases and V by 4 bases; bases with no gene match: 4. Germline V gene sequence: CDR1 SGHRS, CDR2 YFSETQ. CDR3 nucleotide sequence: TGCGCCAGCAGCCCGAGGACTAGCGGGGGGGAAGAGACCCAGTACTTC. This translates into CASSPRTSGGEETQYF. Based on the CDR3 plus reference TRBV5-1 and TRBJ2-5, the full variable domain is KAGVTQTPRYLIKTRGQQVTLSCSPISGHRSVSWYQQTPGQGLQFLFEYFSETQRNKGNFPGRFSGRQFSNSRSEMNVSTLELGDSALYLCASSPRTSGGEETQYFGPGTRLLVL.

This clone has a single count. The V call is TRBV6-1, the J call TRBJ2-3; D is possibly TRBD1 or TRBD2 (6 bases each). With 2 bases removed from V and 5 bases from J, the gap between germline ends came to 11 bases. This CDR3 is built from 14 residues. Germline V CDR1 and CDR2: MNHNS, SASEGT. The CDR3 sequence: CASSEPGAEDTQYF. The CDR3, as DNA: TGTGCCAGCAGTGAACCGGGGGCGGAAGATACGCAGTATTTT.

The chain links TRBV19 to TRBJ1-1; D remains unclear. This CDR3 has 13 residues. V was shortened by 3 bases and J by 1 base, with 6 bases between the two germline ends. Germline V gives CDR1 LNHDA, CDR2 SQIVND (reference sequence). The CDR3 is CASSMDSNTEAFF. The CDR3 bases are TGTGCCAGTAGTATGGACTCGAACACTGAAGCTTTCTTT.

A few counts support this clone. The V call is TRBV10-1, the J call TRBJ1-1; no clear D gene. V dropped 0 bases and J dropped 0 bases, with 11 bases sitting between them. The CDR3 length is 16 residues. CDR1 and CDR2 (germline): WNHNN, SYGVQD (reference sequence). Here the CDR3 reads CASSESWRILNTEAFF. As DNA, the CDR3 is TGCGCCAGCAGTGAGTCGTGGAGGATCCTGAACACTGAAGCTTTCTTT.

The chain links TRBV5-1 to TRBJ1-4, with D perhaps TRBD1 (5 bases). This CDR3 comprises 13 residues. In germline, CDR1 is SGHRS, CDR2 YFSETQ. V was trimmed by 2 bases and J by 6 bases, leaving 8 bases between them. The CDR3 region is CASSFQGDEKLFF. In DNA, the CDR3 is TGCGCCAGCAGCTTCCAGGGCGATGAAAAACTGTTTTTT.

Within the sample, this clone is medium-sized. This chain links TRBV27 with TRBJ1-5; unclear D gene. CDR1 and CDR2 (germline): MNHEY, SMNVEV (reference sequence). This CDR3 has 14 amino acids. Trimming took off 8 bases at V and 5 bases at J, with 16 bases between the two ends. The CDR3 is CASSRAESHQPQHF. The CDR3 bases are TGTGCCAGCTCACGGGCGGAATCGCATCAGCCCCAGCATTTT.

J is TRBJ2-3 and V is TRBV6-1, with 7 nucleotides matching TRBD1. The ends lost 4 bases at V and 3 bases at J; junction bases unmatched: 13. Germline V gives CDR1 MNHNS, CDR2 SASEGT. The CDR3 has 17 amino acids. CDR3: CASSAIPGGAETDTQYF. The CDR3 coding sequence is TGTGCCAGCAGTGCAATCCCAGGGGGTGCCGAGACAGATACGCAGTATTTT.

This clone was recorded once. V usage is TRBV6-4 and J usage is TRBJ1-2; the D is unclear. Trimming removed 0 bases at V and 1 base at J, with 6 bases between. Germline CDR1 is MRHNA and CDR2 is SNTAGT. This CDR3 has 14 amino acids. DNA of the CDR3: TGTGCCAGCAGTGACTCGGTGGATAACTATGGCTACACCTTC. This gives the protein CASSDSVDNYGYTF.

This clone occurred a few times. V usage is TRBV3-1 (or the pseudogene TRBV3-2) and J usage is TRBJ1-5; the D is unclear. The CDR3 runs 13 residues. Trimming shortened V by 0 bases and J by 4 bases, and 4 bases separated the two germline ends. Germline-derived CDR1 and CDR2 are LGHDT and YNNKEL (reference sequence). The CDR3 region has the DNA TGTGCCAGCAGCCAAGATCTTAATCAGCCCCAGCATTTT. Its protein is CASSQDLNQPQHF.

This clone was found once. The genes are TRBV11-2 and TRBJ1-2; a weak D match, TRBD1 (5 bases). Trimming pared 7 bases from V and 5 bases from J, leaving 20 bases between. Germline V gene lookup returns CDR1 SGHAT and CDR2 FQNNGV. The CDR3 covers 15 residues. CDR3 amino acids: CASTTYRTLDYGYTF. The CDR3 DNA sequence: TGTGCCAGCACCACGTACAGGACGCTGGATTATGGCTACACCTTC.

The chain carries TRBV7-9 and TRBJ2-7; no definite D call. V was trimmed by 1 base and J by 4 bases, leaving 8 bases between them. This CDR3 has 13 amino acids. Germline V gives CDR1 SEHNR, CDR2 FQNEAQ (reference sequence). As DNA, the CDR3 is TGTGCCAGCAGCTTAGAAACAGCATACGAGCAGTACTTC. It yields the protein CASSLETAYEQYF.

The chain employs TRBV28 and TRBJ2-1; D is possibly TRBD1 or TRBD2 (6 bases each). This CDR3 has 13 residues. Trimming cost V 10 bases and J 0 bases, with 10 bases left between them. Germline CDR1 MDHEN, CDR2 SYDVKM. The CDR3 reads CATGGSSYNEQFF. The CDR3 nucleotides read TGTGCCACCGGGGGCAGCTCCTACAATGAGCAGTTCTTC.

The rearrangement links TRBV6-6 to TRBJ2-7; maybe TRBD1 (6 bases). Germline V gene sequence: CDR1 MNHNY, CDR2 SVGAGI (reference sequence). The CDR3 is 13 residues long. The ends were cut back, 5 bases at V and 4 bases at J, with 12 bases in the middle. CDR3 in amino acids: CASSRSQGYEQYF. CDR3 bases: TGTGCCAGCAGTCGATCTCAGGGGTACGAGCAGTACTTC.

This clone showed up just a few times. The chain links TRBV5-1 to TRBJ1-5, with TRBD1 identical over 7 bases. Germline V gene lookup returns CDR1 SGHRS and CDR2 YFSETQ. The CDR3 spans 15 residues. The V gene end was trimmed by 4 bases and the J gene end by 1 base; junction bases not matched to a gene: 5. CDR3 amino acids: CASSLEGASNQPQHF. DNA of the CDR3: TGCGCCAGCAGCCTCGAGGGGGCAAGCAATCAGCCCCAGCATTTT. The whole variable domain, filled in from reference TRBV5-1 and TRBJ1-5, reads KAGVTQTPRYLIKTRGQQVTLSCSPISGHRSVSWYQQTPGQGLQFLFEYFSETQRNKGNFPGRFSGRQFSNSRSEMNVSTLELGDSALYLCASSLEGASNQPQHFGDGTRLSIL.

J is TRBJ1-3 and V is TRBV3-1 (or the pseudogene TRBV3-2); D is uncertain. V was clipped by 1 base and J by 5 bases, with 12 bases between them. The CDR3 is made up of 15 amino acids. The germline V gene encodes CDR1 LGHDT and CDR2 YNNKEL (reference sequence). The CDR3 protein is CASSQVGSLRNTIYF. CDR3 DNA sequence: TGTGCCAGCAGCCAAGTTGGCAGTCTTAGAAACACCATATATTTT.

V and J are TRBV19 and TRBJ2-2; D unresolved. Germline CDR1 reads LNHDA; CDR2 reads SQIVND (reference sequence). The ends were cut back, 4 bases at V and 2 bases at J, with 8 bases in the middle. This CDR3 is built from 14 residues. The CDR3 loop reads CASSNTPNTGELFF. CDR3 bases: TGTGCCAGTAGTAACACCCCCAACACCGGGGAGCTGTTTTTT. Combining the CDR3 with reference TRBV19 and TRBJ2-2 gives the whole variable domain DGGITQSPKYLFRKEGQNVTLSCEQNLNHDAMYWYRQDPGQGLRLIYYSQIVNDFQKGDIAEGYSVSREKKESFPLTVTSAQKNPTAFYLCASSNTPNTGELFFGEGSRLTVL.

The V gene is TRBV3-1 (or the pseudogene TRBV3-2), the J gene TRBJ2-7; TRBD2 aligns across 8 bases. Germline CDR1 is LGHDT and CDR2 is YNNKEL (reference sequence). The ends lost 4 bases at V and 0 bases at J; junction bases unmatched: 11. The CDR3 has 17 residues. CDR3 DNA: TGTGCCAGCAGCCTCGGGAGGGCGGGCCAGAGCTCCTACGAGCAGTACTTC. This codes for CASSLGRAGQSSYEQYF.

The V gene is TRBV29-1, the J gene TRBJ1-1; D possibly corresponds to TRBD1 (5 bases). This CDR3 is built from 13 residues. Trimming left V 2 bases short and J 1 base short, with 8 bases between. Germline V gene sequence: CDR1 SQVTM, CDR2 ANQGSEA. CDR3 bases: TGCAGCGTTGAATTACAGGAGAACACTGAAGCTTTCTTT. Encoded protein: CSVELQENTEAFF.

In nucleotides, the CDR3 is TGTGCCAGCAGTTACTCTACGGGAGTGGGTGCAGATACGCAGTATTTT. Translating gives CASSYSTGVGADTQYF. V is TRBV6-6 and J is TRBJ2-3; TRBD2 is a possible D gene (6 bases). Between the trimmed V and J ends, which lost 0 bases and 4 bases, there was a span of 14 bases. CDR1 MNHNY and CDR2 SVGAGI come from the germline V gene (reference sequence). The CDR3 has 16 amino acids.